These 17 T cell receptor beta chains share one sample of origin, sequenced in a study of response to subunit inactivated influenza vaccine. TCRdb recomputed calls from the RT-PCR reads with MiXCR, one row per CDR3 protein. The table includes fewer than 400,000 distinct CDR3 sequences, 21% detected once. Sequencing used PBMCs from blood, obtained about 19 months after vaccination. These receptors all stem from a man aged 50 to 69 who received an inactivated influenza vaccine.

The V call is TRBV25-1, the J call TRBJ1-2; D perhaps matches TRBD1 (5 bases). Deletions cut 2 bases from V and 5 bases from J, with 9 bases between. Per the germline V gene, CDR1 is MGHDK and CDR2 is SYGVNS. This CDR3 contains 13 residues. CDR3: CASSEQGSYGYTF. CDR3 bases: TGTGCCAGCAGTGAACAGGGTAGTTATGGCTACACCTTC.

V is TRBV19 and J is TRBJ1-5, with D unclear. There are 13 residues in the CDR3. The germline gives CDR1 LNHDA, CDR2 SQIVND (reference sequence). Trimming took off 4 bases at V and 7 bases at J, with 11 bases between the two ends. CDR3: CASSNMAGQPQHF. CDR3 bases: TGTGCCAGTAGTAACATGGCGGGGCAGCCCCAGCATTTT.

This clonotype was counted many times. CDR3 sequence (DNA): TGCGCCAGCAGCTGGACCCAACAGGGGAGGGGTGAAAAACTGTTTTTT. It yields the protein CASSWTQQGRGEKLFF. V gene TRBV5-1 combines with J gene TRBJ1-4; TRBD1 matches 7 bases. Germline V gene sequence: CDR1 SGHRS, CDR2 YFSETQ. CDR3 size: 16 residues. V gave up 3 bases and J gave up 7 bases; unmatched junction bases: 12.

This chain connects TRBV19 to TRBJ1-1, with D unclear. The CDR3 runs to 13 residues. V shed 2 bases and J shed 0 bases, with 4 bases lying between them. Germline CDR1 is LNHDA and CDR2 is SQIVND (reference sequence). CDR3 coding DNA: TGTGCCAGTAGTATAATAATGAACACTGAAGCTTTCTTT. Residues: CASSIIMNTEAFF. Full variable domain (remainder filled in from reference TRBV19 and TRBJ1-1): DGGITQSPKYLFRKEGQNVTLSCEQNLNHDAMYWYRQDPGQGLRLIYYSQIVNDFQKGDIAEGYSVSREKKESFPLTVTSAQKNPTAFYLCASSIIMNTEAFFGQGTRLTVV.

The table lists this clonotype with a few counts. DNA of the CDR3: TGCAGTGCTAGAGATCGCCGGGGGGGAACAGATACGCAGTATTTT. This translates into CSARDRRGGTDTQYF. The chain uses TRBV20-1 and TRBJ2-3; 8 bases match TRBD2. CDR1 is DFQATT, CDR2 SNEGSKA, per germline (reference sequence). This CDR3 comprises 15 residues. V shed 0 bases, J shed 3 bases, and the junction held 5 bases outside the gene matches.

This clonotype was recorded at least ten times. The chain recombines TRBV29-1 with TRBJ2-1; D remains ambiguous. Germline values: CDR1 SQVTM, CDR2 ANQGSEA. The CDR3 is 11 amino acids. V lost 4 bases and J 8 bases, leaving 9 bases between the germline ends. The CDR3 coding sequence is TGCAGCGTTGGTTTCCTGGATGAGCAGTTCTTC. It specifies CSVGFLDEQFF.

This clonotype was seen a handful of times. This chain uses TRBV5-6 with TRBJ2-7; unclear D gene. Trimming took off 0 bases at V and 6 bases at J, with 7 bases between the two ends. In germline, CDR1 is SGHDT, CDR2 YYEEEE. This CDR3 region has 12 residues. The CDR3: CASSLALGEQYF. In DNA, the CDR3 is TGTGCCAGCAGCTTGGCCTTAGGCGAGCAGTACTTC.

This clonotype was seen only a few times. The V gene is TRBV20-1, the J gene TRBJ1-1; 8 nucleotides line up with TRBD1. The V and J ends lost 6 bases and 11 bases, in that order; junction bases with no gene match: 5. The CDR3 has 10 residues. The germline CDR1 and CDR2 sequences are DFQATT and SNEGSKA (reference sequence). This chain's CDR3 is CSAKQGGAFF. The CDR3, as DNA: TGCAGTGCGAAACAGGGGGGCGCTTTCTTT.

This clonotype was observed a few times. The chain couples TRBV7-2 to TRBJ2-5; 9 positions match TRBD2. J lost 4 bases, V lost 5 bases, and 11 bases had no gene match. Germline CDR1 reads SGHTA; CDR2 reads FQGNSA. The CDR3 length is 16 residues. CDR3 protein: CASSPGVAGEVETQYF. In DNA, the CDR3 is TGTGCCAGCAGCCCGGGGGTAGCGGGAGAAGTAGAGACCCAGTACTTC.

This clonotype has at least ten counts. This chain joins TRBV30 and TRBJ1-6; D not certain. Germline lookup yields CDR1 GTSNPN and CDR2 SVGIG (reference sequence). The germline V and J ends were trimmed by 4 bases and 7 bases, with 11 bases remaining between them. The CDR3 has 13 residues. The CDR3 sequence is CAWNVGPNSPLHF. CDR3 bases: TGTGCCTGGAACGTAGGACCCAATTCACCCCTCCACTTT. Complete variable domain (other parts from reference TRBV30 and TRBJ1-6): SQTIHQWPATLVQPVGSPLSLECTVEGTSNPNLYWYRQAAGRGLQLLFYSVGIGQISSEVPQNLSASRPQDRQFILSSKKLLLSDSGFYLCAWNVGPNSPLHFGNGTRLTVT.

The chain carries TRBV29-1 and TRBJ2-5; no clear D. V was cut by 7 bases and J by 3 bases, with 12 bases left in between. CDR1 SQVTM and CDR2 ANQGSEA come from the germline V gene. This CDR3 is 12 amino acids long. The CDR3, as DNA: TGCAGCGCTCGACCCAAGGAAGAGACCCAGTACTTC. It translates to CSARPKEETQYF.

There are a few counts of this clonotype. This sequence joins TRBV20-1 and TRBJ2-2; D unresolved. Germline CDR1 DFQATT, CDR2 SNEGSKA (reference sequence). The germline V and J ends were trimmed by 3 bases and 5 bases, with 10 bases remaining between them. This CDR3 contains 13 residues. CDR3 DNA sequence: TGCAGTGCTAGGGCGACAACGACCGGGGAGCTGTTTTTT. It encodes CSARATTTGELFF.

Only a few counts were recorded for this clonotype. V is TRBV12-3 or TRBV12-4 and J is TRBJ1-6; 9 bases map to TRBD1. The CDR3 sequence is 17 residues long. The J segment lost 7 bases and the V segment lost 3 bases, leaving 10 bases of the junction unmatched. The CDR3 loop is CASSLGQGRGLNSPLHF. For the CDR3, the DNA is TGTGCCAGCAGTTTGGGACAGGGCCGGGGGCTAAATTCACCCCTCCACTTT.

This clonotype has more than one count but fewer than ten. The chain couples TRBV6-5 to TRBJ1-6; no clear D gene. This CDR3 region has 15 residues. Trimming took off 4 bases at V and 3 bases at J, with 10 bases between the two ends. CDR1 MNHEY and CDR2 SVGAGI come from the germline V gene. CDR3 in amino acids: CASSSRELYNSPLHF. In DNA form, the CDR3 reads TGTGCCAGCAGTTCCCGGGAGCTCTATAATTCACCCCTCCACTTT.

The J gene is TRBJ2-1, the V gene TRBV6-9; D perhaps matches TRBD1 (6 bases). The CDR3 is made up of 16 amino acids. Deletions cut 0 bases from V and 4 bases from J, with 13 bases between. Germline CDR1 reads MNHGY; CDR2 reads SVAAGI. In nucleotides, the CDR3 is TGTGCCAGCAGTTATTCCGCCTTTGACAGGTACAATGAGCAGTTCTTC. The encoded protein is CASSYSAFDRYNEQFF.

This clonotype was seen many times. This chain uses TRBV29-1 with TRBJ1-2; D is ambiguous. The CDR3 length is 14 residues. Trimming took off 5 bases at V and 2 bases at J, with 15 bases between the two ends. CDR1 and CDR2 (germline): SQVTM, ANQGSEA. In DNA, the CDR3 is TGCAGCGTTACCCCATTTTCCCAGAACTATGGCTACACCTTC. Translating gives CSVTPFSQNYGYTF.

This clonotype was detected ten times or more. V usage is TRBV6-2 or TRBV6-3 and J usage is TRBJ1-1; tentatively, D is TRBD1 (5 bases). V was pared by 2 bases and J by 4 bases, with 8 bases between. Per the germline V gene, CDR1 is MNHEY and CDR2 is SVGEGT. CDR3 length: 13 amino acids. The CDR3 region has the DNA TGTGCCAGCAGTTACACCAGGGCCACTGAAGCTTTCTTT. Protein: CASSYTRATEAFF.